This T cell receptor (beta chain) is drawn from a study of identifying expanded T cells in peripheral blood. Method: immunoSEQ multiplex PCR; TCRdb's copy keeps in-frame clones and lacks some. The profile shows 100,000 to 150,000 clones, 75% to 90% of them singletons. The clonotype was recovered from a person aged 18-70 years in good health. Sequenced: blood.

The CDR3 nucleotides read TGTGCCAGCAGCCAACCGGGGAGCACTGAAGCTTTCTTT. Its translation: CASSQPGSTEAFF. The V gene is TRBV4-2, the J gene TRBJ1-1; D remains ambiguous. CDR1 is LGHNA, CDR2 YNFKEQ, per germline. This CDR3 has 13 residues. V was cut by 2 bases and J by 4 bases, with 8 bases left in between.